This entry lists 13 T cell receptor beta chains sequenced from one sample in a study of beta chain features in type 1 diabetes. Expressed TCRB transcripts were sequenced because the isolated RNA had all been reverse transcribed beforehand. Clones were sequenced by immunoSEQ multiplex PCR, and TCRdb holds only the in-frame ones, with some missing. In the table there are just over 600,000 clones, roughly a sixth of which are singletons. Specimen: naive CD4+ T cells from blood. These receptors originate from a man between 18 and 35 years old in good health.

V is TRBV7-9 and J is TRBJ1-4, with TRBD1 matching over 10 bases. Germline V gene sequence: CDR1 SEHNR, CDR2 FQNEAQ (reference sequence). This CDR3 is built from 17 residues. Trimming removed 6 bases from V and 6 bases from J; junction bases left unmatched: 13. CDR3 sequence: CASSPFPPGTGDEKLFF. The CDR3, as DNA: TGTGCCAGCAGTCCCTTCCCCCCCGGGACAGGGGATGAAAAACTGTTTTTT.

This clone was seen a handful of times. The J gene is TRBJ1-4, the V gene TRBV18, with D tentatively TRBD1 (5 bases). Trimming shortened V by 4 bases and J by 2 bases, and 14 bases separated the two germline ends. The CDR3 length is 16 residues. The germline gives CDR1 KGHSH, CDR2 LQKENI. CDR3: CASSLSRAATNEKLFF. The DNA of the CDR3 is TGTGCCAGCTCACTTTCCAGGGCGGCCACTAATGAAAAACTGTTTTTT.

The chain couples TRBV4-3 to TRBJ2-7; 10 positions match TRBD1. This CDR3 contains 15 residues. In germline, CDR1 is LGHNA, CDR2 YSLEER. J gave up 3 bases and V 4 bases, and 6 bases lay outside the gene matches. CDR3 in DNA: TGCGCCAGCAGCCGGGGGACAGGGGTCGTCTACGAGCAGTACTTC. It specifies CASSRGTGVVYEQYF.

Only a few counts were recorded for this clone. In the same sample, other DNA sequences code for this CDR3. The V gene is TRBV20-1, the J gene TRBJ1-2; D call uncertain. This CDR3 region has 11 residues. Trimming left V 3 bases short and J 4 bases short, with 6 bases between. Per germline, CDR1 DFQATT and CDR2 SNEGSKA (reference sequence). CDR3 nucleotide sequence: TGCAGTGCTAGGGAGGGCTATGGCTACACCTTC. As protein: CSAREGYGYTF.

The chain couples TRBV6-5 to TRBJ2-7; perhaps TRBD1 as D (6 bases). CDR3 length: 14 amino acids. Trimming took 2 bases from V and 0 from J, leaving 8 bases between them. Germline V lookup: CDR1 MNHEY, CDR2 SVGAGI. The CDR3 DNA reads as TGTGCCAGCAGTTACGCGGACAGCTCCTACGAGCAGTACTTC. Its protein product is CASSYADSSYEQYF.

In nucleotides, the CDR3 is TGTGCCAGCCGGGTGAATTCACAGGGCAGCGAGCAGTACTTC. It translates to CASRVNSQGSEQYF. V usage is TRBV6-6 and J usage is TRBJ2-7; possibly TRBD1 for D (6 bases). Germline CDR1 reads MNHNY; CDR2 reads SVGAGI (reference sequence). This CDR3 comprises 14 residues. Trimming pared 8 bases from V and 6 bases from J, leaving 20 bases between.

This clone was detected only a few times. The chain is built from TRBV5-6 and TRBJ2-5, with D unclear. The CDR3 is 13 amino acids. Germline V gene data show CDR1 as SGHDT and CDR2 as YYEEEE. The germline V and J ends were trimmed by 0 bases and 5 bases, with 8 bases remaining between them. CDR3 in amino acids: CASSLVFMETQYF. The CDR3 DNA reads TGTGCCAGCAGCTTGGTTTTTATGGAGACCCAGTACTTC. The full variable domain, in which reference TRBV5-6 and TRBJ2-5 provide the parts outside the CDR3, is DAGVTQSPTHLIKTRGQQVTLRCSPKSGHDTVSWYQQALGQGPQFIFQYYEEEERQRGNFPDRFSGHQFPNYSSELNVNALLLGDSALYLCASSLVFMETQYFGPGTRLLVL.

Here the CDR3 reads CASSIWGAKNIQYF. CDR3 coding DNA: TGTGCCAGTAGTATCTGGGGAGCCAAAAACATTCAGTACTTC. The rearrangement links TRBV19 to TRBJ2-4, with D uncertain. V lost 3 bases and J 0 bases, leaving 6 bases between the germline ends. Germline CDR1 LNHDA, CDR2 SQIVND (reference sequence). The CDR3 loop spans 14 amino acids.

Regarding this clone: Other nucleotide sequences from this sample produce the same CDR3. This chain uses TRBV5-1 with TRBJ2-3, with D perhaps matching TRBD1 or TRBD2 (5 bases each). This CDR3 has 14 residues. V lost 4 bases and J lost 0, with 9 bases in between. Germline loops: CDR1 SGHRS, CDR2 YFSETQ. CDR3 sequence: CASSRDGSTDTQYF. DNA for the CDR3: TGCGCCAGCAGCCGGGACGGGAGCACAGATACGCAGTATTTT.

V and J are TRBV9 and TRBJ1-2, with unresolved D. CDR1 SGDLS and CDR2 YYNGEE come from the germline V gene. V was pared by 0 bases and J by 4 bases, with 10 bases between. The CDR3 totals 14 residues. CDR3 bases: TGTGCCAGCAGCGTAGACCCAGGAGGCTATGGCTACACCTTC. It translates to CASSVDPGGYGYTF.

The V call is TRBV5-1, the J call TRBJ2-7; 8 bases agree with TRBD1. The germline gives CDR1 SGHRS, CDR2 YFSETQ. The V segment lost 4 bases and the J segment 4 bases; nucleotides outside the gene matches: 4. This CDR3 is 13 amino acids long. The CDR3 loop is CASSGTGGYEQYF. In nucleotides, the CDR3 is TGCGCCAGCAGCGGAACAGGGGGATACGAGCAGTACTTC.

The chain employs TRBV10-3 and TRBJ2-1; 12 bases are shared with TRBD2. CDR3 length equals 15 residues. Per germline, CDR1 ENHRY and CDR2 SYGVKD. V dropped 3 bases and J dropped 9; count of bases not matched to a gene: 6. CDR3 in DNA: TGTGCCATCAGTGACTCTAGCGGGGGGGCTGCTGAGCAGTTCTTC. Its translation is CAISDSSGGAAEQFF.

This clone was counted a few times. V is TRBV6-5 and J is TRBJ2-7, with TRBD2 matching over 7 bases. V was clipped by 6 bases and J by 9 bases; unmatched bases: 8. CDR1 and CDR2 (germline): MNHEY, SVGAGI. This CDR3 region has 12 residues. Here the CDR3 reads CASSPGGWGQYF. The CDR3 DNA reads TGTGCCAGCAGCCCCGGGGGGTGGGGGCAGTACTTC.